This T cell receptor beta chain was observed in a study of blood T cells in healthy people across ages. Study information: About one barcoded beta molecule per two T cells was the capture yield of template switching. Broader study findings: TCR beta diversity tracked closely with naive T cell percentage. Roughly linear declines in TCR beta diversity per million T cells occurred with age.

The authors ran a second PCR of 7 to 11 cycles using a sample-barcoded 5' primer and a J-beta primer mix. MiXCR, applied by TCRdb to the 5' RACE reads, yields one record per CDR3 protein. The profile shows some 1.4 million distinct CDR3 sequences, roughly 40% of them singletons. Remarks on this clonotype: Its target is unknown.

Trimming cost V 0 bases and J 0 bases; bases outside gene matches: 6. Germline V gives CDR1 SGHRS, CDR2 YFSETQ. CDR3 length: 16 residues. Sequencing was done on a sample of blood. The origin of this receptor is a woman between 18 and 29 years old in good health. V usage is TRBV5-1 and J usage is TRBJ2-7; 7 bases map to TRBD1. CDR3 loop: CASSLGMGQTSYEQYF. CDR3 coding DNA: TGCGCCAGCAGCTTGGGAATGGGACAGACCTCCTACGAGCAGTACTTC.